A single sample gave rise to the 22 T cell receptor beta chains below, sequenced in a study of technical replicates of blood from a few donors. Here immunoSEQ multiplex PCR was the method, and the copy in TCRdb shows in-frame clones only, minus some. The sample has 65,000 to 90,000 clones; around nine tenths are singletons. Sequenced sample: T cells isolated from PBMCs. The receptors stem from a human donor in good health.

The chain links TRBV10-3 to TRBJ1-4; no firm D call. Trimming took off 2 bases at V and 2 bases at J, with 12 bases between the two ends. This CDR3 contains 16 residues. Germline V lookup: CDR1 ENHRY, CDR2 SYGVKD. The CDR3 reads CAISEPEEGTNEKLFF. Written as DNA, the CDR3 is TGTGCCATCAGTGAGCCCGAAGAGGGTACTAATGAAAAACTGTTTTTT.

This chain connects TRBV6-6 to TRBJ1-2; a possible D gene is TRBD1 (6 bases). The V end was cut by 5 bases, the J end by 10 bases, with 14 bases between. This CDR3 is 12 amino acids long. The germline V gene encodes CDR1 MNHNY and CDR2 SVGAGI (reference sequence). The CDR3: CASSREGGIYTF. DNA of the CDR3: TGTGCCAGCAGTAGGGAGGGGGGGATCTACACCTTC.

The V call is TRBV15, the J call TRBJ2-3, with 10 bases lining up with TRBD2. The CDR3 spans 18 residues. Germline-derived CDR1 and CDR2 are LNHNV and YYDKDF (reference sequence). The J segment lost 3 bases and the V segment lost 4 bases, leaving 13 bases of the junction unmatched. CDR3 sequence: CATSISGRAGQATDTQYF. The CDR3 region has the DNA TGTGCCACCAGCATAAGCGGGAGGGCCGGTCAGGCAACAGATACGCAGTATTTT.

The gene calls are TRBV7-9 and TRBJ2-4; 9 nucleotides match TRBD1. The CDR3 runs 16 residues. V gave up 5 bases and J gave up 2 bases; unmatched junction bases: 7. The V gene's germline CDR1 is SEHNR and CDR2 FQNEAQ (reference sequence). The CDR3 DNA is TGTGCCAGCAGCCCCCGACAGGGGGGGACCAAAAACATTCAGTACTTC. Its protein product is CASSPRQGGTKNIQYF.

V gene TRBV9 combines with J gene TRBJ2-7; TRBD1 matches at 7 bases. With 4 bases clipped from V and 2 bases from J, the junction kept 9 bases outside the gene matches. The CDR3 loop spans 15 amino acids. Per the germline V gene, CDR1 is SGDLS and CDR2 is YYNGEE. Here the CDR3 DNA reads TGTGCCAGCAGCCAAACAGGGGCCCTGACCTACGAGCAGTACTTC. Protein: CASSQTGALTYEQYF.

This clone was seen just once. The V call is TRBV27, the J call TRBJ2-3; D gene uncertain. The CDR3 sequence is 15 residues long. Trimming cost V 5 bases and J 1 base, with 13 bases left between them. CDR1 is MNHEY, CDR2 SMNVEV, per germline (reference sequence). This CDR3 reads CASSQPQWGTDTQYF. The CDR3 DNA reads TGTGCCAGCAGTCAGCCACAGTGGGGCACAGATACGCAGTATTTT.

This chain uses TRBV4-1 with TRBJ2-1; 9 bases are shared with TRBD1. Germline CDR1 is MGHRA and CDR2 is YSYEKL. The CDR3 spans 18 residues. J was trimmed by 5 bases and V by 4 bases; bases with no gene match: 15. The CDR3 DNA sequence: TGCGCCAGCAGCCGCGTACTTAATTCGGACAGGGGTGACAATGAGCAGTTCTTC. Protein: CASSRVLNSDRGDNEQFF.

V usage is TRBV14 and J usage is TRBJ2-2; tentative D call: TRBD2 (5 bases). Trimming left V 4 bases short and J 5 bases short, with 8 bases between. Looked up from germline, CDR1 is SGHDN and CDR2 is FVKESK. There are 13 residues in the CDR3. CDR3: CASSRRTTGELFF. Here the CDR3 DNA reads TGTGCCAGCAGCCGGAGGACGACCGGGGAGCTGTTTTTT.

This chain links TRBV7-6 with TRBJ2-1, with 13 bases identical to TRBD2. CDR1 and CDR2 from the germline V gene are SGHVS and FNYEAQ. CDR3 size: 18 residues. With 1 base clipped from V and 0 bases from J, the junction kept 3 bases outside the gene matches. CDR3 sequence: CASSLVGLAGSSYNEQFF. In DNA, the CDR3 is TGTGCCAGCAGCTTAGTGGGACTAGCGGGAAGCTCCTACAATGAGCAGTTCTTC.

The CDR3 sequence: CASRGGLAGVETQYF. DNA for the CDR3: TGTGCCAGCAGGGGGGGACTAGCGGGGGTAGAGACCCAGTACTTC. This chain links TRBV11-2 with TRBJ2-5, with TRBD2 matching over 14 bases. V lost 6 bases and J lost 4; bases outside the gene matches: 4. The CDR3 is made up of 15 amino acids. CDR1 is SGHAT, CDR2 FQNNGV, per germline. The variable domain in full, with the rest retrieved from reference TRBV11-2 and TRBJ2-5, is EAGVAQSPRYKIIEKRQSVAFWCNPISGHATLYWYQQILGQGPKLLIQFQNNGVVDDSQLPKDRFSAERLKGVDSTLKIQPAKLEDSAVYLCASRGGLAGVETQYFGPGTRLLVL.

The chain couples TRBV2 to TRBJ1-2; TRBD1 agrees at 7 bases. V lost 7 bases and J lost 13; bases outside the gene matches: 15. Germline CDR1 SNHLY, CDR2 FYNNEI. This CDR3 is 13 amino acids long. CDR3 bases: TGTGCCAGCACCCTCAGGGGGGAAGCTTATCGCACCTTC. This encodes CASTLRGEAYRTF.

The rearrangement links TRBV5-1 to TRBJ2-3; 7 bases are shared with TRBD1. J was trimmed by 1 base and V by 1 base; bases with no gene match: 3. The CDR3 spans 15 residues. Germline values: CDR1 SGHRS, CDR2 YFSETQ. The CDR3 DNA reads TGCGCCAGCAGCTTGCCCGACAGGGGCACAGATACGCAGTATTTT. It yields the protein CASSLPDRGTDTQYF.

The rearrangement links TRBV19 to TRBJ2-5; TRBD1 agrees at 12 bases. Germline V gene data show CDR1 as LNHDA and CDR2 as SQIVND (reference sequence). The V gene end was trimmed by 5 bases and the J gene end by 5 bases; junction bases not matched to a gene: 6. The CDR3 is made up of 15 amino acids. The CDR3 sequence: CASSPGQGAMETQYF. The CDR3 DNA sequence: TGTGCCAGTAGTCCGGGACAGGGGGCTATGGAGACCCAGTACTTC.

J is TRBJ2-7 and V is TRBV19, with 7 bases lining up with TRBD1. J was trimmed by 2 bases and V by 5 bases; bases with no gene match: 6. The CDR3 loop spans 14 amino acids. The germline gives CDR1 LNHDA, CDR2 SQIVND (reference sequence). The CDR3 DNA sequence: TGTGCCAGTAGTCCCGGGACAGCCACCTACGAGCAGTACTTC. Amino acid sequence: CASSPGTATYEQYF.

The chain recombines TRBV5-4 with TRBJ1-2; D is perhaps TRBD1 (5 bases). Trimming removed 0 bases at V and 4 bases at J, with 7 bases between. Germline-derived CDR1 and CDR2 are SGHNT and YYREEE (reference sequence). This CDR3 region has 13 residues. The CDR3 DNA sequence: TGTGCCAGCAGCTTGGGGGGCGCCTATGGCTACACCTTC. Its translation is CASSLGGAYGYTF.

In DNA form, the CDR3 reads TGCGCCAGCAGGAGGACACCCAGCTCAGATACGCAGTATTTT. It translates to CASRRTPSSDTQYF. The chain has TRBV10-1 and TRBJ2-3, with D possibly TRBD1 on 5 matching bases. Germline CDR1 WNHNN, CDR2 SYGVQD (reference sequence). The CDR3 runs to 14 residues. V was clipped by 6 bases and J by 4 bases, with 14 bases between them.

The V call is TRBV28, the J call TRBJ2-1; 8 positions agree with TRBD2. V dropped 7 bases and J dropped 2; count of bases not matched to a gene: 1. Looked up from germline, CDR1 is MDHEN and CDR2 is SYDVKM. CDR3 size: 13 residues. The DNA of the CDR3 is TGTGCCAGCATCGGGAGGGCCTACAATGAGCAGTTCTTC. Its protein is CASIGRAYNEQFF.

The DNA for the CDR3 is TGCGCCAGCAGCCATATGGGGGGCAGGGGGCTCAATCAGCCCCAGCATTTT. This sequence encodes CASSHMGGRGLNQPQHF. The gene calls are TRBV4-1 and TRBJ1-5, with 8 bases fitting TRBD1. The V segment lost 3 bases and the J segment 3 bases; nucleotides outside the gene matches: 10. Germline-derived CDR1 and CDR2 are MGHRA and YSYEKL. CDR3 size: 17 residues.

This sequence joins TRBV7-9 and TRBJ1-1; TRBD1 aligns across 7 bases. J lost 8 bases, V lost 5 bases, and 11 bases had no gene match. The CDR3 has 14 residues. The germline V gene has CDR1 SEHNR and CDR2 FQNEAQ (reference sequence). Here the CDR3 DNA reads TGTGCCAGCAGCGCCTTCGGAACAGGGGCCGAAGCTTTCTTT. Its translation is CASSAFGTGAEAFF. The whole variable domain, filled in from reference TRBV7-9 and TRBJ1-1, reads DTGVSQNPRHKITKRGQNVTFRCDPISEHNRLYWYRQTLGQGPEFLTYFQNEAQLEKSRLLSDRFSAERPKGSFSTLEIQRTEQGDSAMYLCASSAFGTGAEAFFGQGTRLTVV.

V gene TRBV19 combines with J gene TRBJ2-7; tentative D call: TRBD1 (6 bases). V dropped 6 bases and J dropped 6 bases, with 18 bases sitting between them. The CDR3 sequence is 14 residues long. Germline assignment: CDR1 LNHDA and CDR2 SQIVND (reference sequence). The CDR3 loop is CASSHNTGIGEQYF. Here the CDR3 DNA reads TGTGCCAGTAGCCACAACACAGGGATAGGCGAGCAGTACTTC.

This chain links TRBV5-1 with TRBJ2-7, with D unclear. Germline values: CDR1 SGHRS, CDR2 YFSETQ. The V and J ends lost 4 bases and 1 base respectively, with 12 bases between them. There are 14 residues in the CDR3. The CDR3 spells CASSEELGSYEQYF. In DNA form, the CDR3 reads TGCGCCAGCAGCGAGGAACTCGGGTCCTACGAGCAGTACTTC.

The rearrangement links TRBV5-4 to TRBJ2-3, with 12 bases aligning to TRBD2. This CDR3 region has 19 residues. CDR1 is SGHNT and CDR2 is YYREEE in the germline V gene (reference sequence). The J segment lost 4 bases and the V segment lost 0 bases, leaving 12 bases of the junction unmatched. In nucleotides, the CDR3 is TGTGCCAGCAGCTTGGTTGGGGCTAGCGGGAGGGCCGATGCAGATACGCAGTATTTT. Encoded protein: CASSLVGASGRADADTQYF.